This paragraph reports one T cell receptor beta chain. This clonotype was picked up many times. There is no known antigen for this receptor. There are no base qualities to consult, and no much larger clone falls within one base. The data belong to a study of molecular identifiers for immune sequencing clone quantification (dated by TCRdb to the late 2010s). Background for the entire study: For a replicate experiment, the RNA from either 20,000 or 100,000 naive CD8 T cells was divided into five aliquots, and four of those aliquots went on to sequencing. CD8 T cells were used in a methods study to benchmark molecular-identifier clustering-based TCR repertoire sequencing (MIDCIRS) and TCR RNA copy counting.

The CDR3 goes from the cysteine to the phenylalanine over 14 residues. The read is trimmed to its CDR3 DNA, 42 bases read in frame from base 1. V is shortened by 0 bases, J by 7 bases, and the region joining them spans 16 bases. The germline V gene (reference sequence) specifies GTSNPN as CDR1 and SVGIG as CDR2. To prepare the library, PCR was applied. TCRdb records Illumina HiSeq 4000 as the sequencer. Bulk TCR libraries were generated as previously described, with the TCR primers listed in Table S5 used. Total RNA was purified with the Qiagen AllPrep DNA/RNA kit. Before analysis, reads from multiple sequencing runs of one library were combined. As for how the authors treated the data: Reads were retained only if their TCR constant sequence matched exactly, and those retained reads were trimmed to 150 nt and grouped according to their 12-nt molecular barcodes. Reads within each barcode group were sub-clustered using a 15% Levenshtein threshold, and quality-weighted consensus sequences were constructed for each RNA molecule. Non-functional sequences were filtered out, along with any lower-count sequence sitting one edit away from another sequence. Based on a fit of two negative binomial distributions, barcode sub-clusters having less than 20% of the maximum read count were discarded. In TCRdb, the public reads were trimmed at Q25 with fastp and aligned with MiXCR, with productive beta chains retained. Rows matching on CDR3 protein sequence are summarized as one entry with the most common DNA and genes. In this record, the V and J calls reflect TCRdb's handling and not the investigators' own analysis. This sample is represented by about 640,000 distinct CDR3 sequences; 20% of them were singletons. The top ten constitute about 0.9% of the sample.

The full study reports these points: In CMV-specific effector cells, over 97% of molecules were held by clones above 20 RNA copies, whereas under 1% of molecules were held by such clones in naive cells. Identical TCR molecules sharing a barcode could cause highly expanded clone sizes to be underestimated. The naive libraries included spiked-in Jurkat TCR RNA (approximately 11 copies' worth), and this RNA is not part of the donor repertoire. Even against a background of about a million naive CD8 T cells, spiked-in Jurkat TCR RNA amounting to a single cell's worth was reported to be detectable. When barcode sub-clustering was left out, chimeric consensus sequences inflated TCR diversity, with chimeras reaching as high as 47%. Modeling estimated about 2.8 recovered TCR RNA copies per cell, compared with about 9.3 by digital PCR, which implies roughly 29% capture efficiency.

Naive CD8 T cell libraries were made from 20,000 to 1,000,000 sorted cells using 10%, 30% or 50% of purified RNA. Naive CD8 T cells, defined as CD8+CD4-CCR7+CD45RA+, were FACS-sorted into RLT Plus buffer on a BD FACSAria II. Detection sensitivity was tested by spiking Jurkat RNA equal to fewer than twelve TCR copies' worth into samples containing roughly 19,000-1,100,000 naive CD8 T cells. CD8 T cells were enriched with RosetteSep CD8+ T Cell Enrichment Cocktail and Ficoll-Paque, followed by ACK red cell lysis. Sequencing used naive CD8+ T cells from blood, with Jurkat cell RNA spiked in. This sample's cell subset or site label indicates: FACS-sorted CD8+CD4-CCR7+CD45RA+ naive T cells. The TCR originated in a human donor in good health. Some libraries in this study had Jurkat cell RNA spiked in. The V and J segments used are TRBV30 and TRBJ2-7; the best D guess is TRBD2, with 6 bases matching. Here is the DNA: TGTGCCTGGAGTGTCCCCGGGAGTAATGTTGAGCAGTACTTC. It specifies CAWSVPGSNVEQYF.